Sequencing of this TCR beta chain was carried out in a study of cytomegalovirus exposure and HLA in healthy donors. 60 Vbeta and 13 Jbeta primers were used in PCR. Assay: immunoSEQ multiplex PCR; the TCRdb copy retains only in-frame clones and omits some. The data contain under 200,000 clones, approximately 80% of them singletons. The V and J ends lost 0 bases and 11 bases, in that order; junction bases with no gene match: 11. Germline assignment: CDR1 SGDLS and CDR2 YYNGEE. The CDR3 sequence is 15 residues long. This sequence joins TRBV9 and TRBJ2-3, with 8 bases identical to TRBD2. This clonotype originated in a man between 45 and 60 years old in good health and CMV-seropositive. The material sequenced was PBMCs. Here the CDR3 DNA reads TGTGCCAGCAGCGTAGATAGTAGCGGGGAATGGTTGCAGTATTTT. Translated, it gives CASSVDSSGEWLQYF.